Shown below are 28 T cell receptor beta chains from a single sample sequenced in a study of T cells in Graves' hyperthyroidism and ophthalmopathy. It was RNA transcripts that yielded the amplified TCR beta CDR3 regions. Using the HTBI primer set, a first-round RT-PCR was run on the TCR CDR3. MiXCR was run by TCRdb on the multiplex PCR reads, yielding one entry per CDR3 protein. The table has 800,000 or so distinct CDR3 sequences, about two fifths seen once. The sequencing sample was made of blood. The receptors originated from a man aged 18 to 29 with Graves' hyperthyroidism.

CDR3 in DNA: TGTGCCATCAGTGAGCCGCTGACAGGGTGGTATGGCTACACCTTC. Its protein product is CAISEPLTGWYGYTF. This chain joins TRBV10-3 and TRBJ1-2; TRBD1 aligns across 7 bases. The CDR3 is 15 amino acids. Germline trimming cut 2 bases from V and 5 bases from J; bases unmatched to any gene: 8. Looked up from germline, CDR1 is ENHRY and CDR2 is SYGVKD.

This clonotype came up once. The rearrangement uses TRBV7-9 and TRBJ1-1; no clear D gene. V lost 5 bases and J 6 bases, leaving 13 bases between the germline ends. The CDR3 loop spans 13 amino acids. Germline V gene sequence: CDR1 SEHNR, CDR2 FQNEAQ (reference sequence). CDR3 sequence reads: CASSPSVWAEAFF. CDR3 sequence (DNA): TGTGCCAGCAGCCCTAGCGTTTGGGCTGAAGCTTTCTTT.

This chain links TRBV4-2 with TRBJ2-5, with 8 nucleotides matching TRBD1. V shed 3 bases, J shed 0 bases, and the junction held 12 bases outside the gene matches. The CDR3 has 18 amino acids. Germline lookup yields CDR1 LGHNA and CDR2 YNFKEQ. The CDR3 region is CASSHSTGEDPYQETQYF. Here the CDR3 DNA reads TGTGCCAGCAGCCACTCGACAGGGGAGGATCCATACCAAGAGACCCAGTACTTC.

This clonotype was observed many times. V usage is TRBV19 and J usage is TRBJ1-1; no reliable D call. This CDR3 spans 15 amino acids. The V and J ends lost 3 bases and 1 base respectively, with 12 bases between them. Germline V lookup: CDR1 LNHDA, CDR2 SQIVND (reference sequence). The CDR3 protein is CASSMSVITNTEAFF. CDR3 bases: TGTGCCAGTAGTATGTCGGTAATTACGAACACTGAAGCTTTCTTT.

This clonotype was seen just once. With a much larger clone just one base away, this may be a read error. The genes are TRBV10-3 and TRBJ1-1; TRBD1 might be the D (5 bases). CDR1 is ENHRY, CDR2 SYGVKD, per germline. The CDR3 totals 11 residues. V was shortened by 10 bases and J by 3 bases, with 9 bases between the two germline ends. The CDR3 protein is CATQTDTEAFF. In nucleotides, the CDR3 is TGTGCCACCCAGACAGACACTGAAGCTTTCTTT.

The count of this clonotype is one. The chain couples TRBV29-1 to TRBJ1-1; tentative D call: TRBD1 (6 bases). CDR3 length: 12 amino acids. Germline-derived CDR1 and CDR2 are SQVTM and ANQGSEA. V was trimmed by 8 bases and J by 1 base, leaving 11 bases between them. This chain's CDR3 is CSFPTGNTEAFF. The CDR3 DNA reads TGCAGCTTCCCGACAGGGAACACTGAAGCTTTCTTT.

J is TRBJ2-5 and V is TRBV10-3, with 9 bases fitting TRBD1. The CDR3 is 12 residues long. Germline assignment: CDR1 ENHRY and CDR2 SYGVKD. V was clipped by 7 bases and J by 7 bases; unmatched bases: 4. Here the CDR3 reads CAINADRGTQYF. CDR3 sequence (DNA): TGTGCCATCAACGCGGACAGGGGGACCCAGTACTTC.

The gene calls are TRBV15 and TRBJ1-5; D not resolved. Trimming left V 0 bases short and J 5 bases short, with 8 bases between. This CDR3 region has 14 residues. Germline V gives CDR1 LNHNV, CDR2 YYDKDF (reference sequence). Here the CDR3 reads CATSRDVTDQPQHF. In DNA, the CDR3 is TGTGCCACCAGCAGAGATGTAACGGATCAGCCCCAGCATTTT. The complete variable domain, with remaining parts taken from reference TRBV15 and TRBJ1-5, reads DAMVIQNPRYQVTQFGKPVTLSCSQTLNHNVMYWYQQKSSQAPKLLFHYYDKDFNNEADTPDNFQSRRPNTSFCFLDIRSPGLGDTAMYLCATSRDVTDQPQHFGDGTRLSIL.

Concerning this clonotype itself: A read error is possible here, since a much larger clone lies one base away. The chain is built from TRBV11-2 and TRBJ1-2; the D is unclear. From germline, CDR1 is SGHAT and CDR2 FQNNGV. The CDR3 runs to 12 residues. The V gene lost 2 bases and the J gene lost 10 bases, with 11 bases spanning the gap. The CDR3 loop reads CASSLKIGAYTF. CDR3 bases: TGTGCCAGCAGCTTAAAGATAGGTGCCTACACCTTC.

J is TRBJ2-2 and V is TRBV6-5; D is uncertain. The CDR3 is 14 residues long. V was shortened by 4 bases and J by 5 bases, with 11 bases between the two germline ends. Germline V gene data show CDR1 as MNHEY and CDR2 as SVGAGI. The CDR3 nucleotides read TGTGCCAGCAGTTTTGGGCTCGGGACCGGGGAGCTGTTTTTT. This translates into CASSFGLGTGELFF.

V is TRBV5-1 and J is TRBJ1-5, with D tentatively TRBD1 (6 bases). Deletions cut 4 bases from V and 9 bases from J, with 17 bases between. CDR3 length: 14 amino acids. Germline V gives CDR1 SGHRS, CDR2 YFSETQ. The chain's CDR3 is CASSPGGGGGPQHF. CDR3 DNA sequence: TGCGCCAGCAGCCCCGGTGGGGGAGGGGGGCCCCAGCATTTT.

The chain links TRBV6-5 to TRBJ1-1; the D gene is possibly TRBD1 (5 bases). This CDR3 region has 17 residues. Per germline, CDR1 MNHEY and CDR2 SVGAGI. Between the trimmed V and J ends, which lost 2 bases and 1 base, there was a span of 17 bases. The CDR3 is CASSYHPPGRQNTEAFF. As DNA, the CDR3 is TGTGCCAGCAGTTACCATCCTCCGGGACGGCAGAACACTGAAGCTTTCTTT.

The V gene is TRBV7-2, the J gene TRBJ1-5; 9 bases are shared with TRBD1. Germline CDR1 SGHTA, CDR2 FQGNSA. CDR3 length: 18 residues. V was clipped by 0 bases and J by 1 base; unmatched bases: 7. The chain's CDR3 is CASSLAVQGAGSNQPQHF. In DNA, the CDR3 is TGTGCCAGCAGCTTAGCGGTACAGGGGGCGGGAAGCAATCAGCCCCAGCATTTT.

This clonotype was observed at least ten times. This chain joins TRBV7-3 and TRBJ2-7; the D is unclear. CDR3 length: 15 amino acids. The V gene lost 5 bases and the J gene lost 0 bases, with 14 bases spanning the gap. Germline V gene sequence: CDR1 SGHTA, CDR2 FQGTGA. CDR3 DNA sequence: TGTGCCAGCAGCCTCGGACCCCCGAGCTCCTACGAGCAGTACTTC. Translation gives CASSLGPPSSYEQYF. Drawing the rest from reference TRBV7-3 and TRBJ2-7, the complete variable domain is GAGVSQTPSNKVTEKGKYVELRCDPISGHTALYWYRQSLGQGPEFLIYFQGTGAADDSGLPNDRFFAVRPEGSVSTLKIQRTERGDSAVYLCASSLGPPSSYEQYFGPGTRLTVT.

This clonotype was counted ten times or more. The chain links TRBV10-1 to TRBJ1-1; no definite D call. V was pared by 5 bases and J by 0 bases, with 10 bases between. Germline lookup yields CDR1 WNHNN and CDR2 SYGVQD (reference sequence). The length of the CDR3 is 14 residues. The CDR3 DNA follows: TGCGCCAGCAGTCCGAACTCGTTGAACACTGAAGCTTTCTTT. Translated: CASSPNSLNTEAFF.

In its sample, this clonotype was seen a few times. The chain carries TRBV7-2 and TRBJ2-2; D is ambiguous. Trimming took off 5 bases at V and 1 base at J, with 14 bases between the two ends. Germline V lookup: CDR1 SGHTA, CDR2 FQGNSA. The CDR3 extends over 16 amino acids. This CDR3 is CASSPTQLMNTGELFF. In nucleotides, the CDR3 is TGTGCCAGCAGCCCAACGCAGCTGATGAACACCGGGGAGCTGTTTTTT. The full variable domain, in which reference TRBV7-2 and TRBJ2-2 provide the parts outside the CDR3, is GAGVSQSPSNKVTEKGKDVELRCDPISGHTALYWYRQSLGQGLEFLIYFQGNSAPDKSGLPSDRFSAERTGGSVSTLTIQRTQQEDSAVYLCASSPTQLMNTGELFFGEGSRLTVL.

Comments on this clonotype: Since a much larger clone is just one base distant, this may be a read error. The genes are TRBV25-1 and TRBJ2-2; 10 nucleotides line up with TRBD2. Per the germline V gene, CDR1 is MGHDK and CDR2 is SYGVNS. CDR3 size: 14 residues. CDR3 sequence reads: CASGTSAVTGVLFF. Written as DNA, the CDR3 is TGTGCCAGCGGGACTAGCGCAGTCACCGGGGTGCTGTTTTTT.

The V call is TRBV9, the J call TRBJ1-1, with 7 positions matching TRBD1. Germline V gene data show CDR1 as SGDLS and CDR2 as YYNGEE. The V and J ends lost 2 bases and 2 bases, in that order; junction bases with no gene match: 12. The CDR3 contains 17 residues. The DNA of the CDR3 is TGTGCCAGCAGCGTCAACAGCTTTAGGACAGGCAACACTGAAGCTTTCTTT. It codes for CASSVNSFRTGNTEAFF.

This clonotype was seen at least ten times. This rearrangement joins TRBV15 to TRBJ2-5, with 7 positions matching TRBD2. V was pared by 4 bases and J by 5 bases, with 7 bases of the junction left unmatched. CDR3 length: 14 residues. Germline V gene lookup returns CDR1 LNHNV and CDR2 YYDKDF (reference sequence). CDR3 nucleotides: TGTGCCACCAGCACTGTACTAGCGCGGGAGACCCAGTACTTC. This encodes CATSTVLARETQYF.

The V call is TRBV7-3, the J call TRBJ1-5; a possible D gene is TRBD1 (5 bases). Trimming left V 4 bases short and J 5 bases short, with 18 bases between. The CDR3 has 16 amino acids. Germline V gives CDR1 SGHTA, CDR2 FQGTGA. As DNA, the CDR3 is TGTGCCAGCAGCTCCCCCCTTCGGGGGTTTTATCAGCCCCAGCATTTT. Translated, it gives CASSSPLRGFYQPQHF.

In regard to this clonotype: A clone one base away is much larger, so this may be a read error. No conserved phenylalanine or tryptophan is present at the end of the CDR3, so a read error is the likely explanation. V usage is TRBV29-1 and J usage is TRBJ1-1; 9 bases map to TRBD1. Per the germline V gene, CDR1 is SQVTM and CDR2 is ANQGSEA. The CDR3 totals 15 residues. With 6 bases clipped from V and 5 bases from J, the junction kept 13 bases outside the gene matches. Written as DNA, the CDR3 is TGCAGCGTGGGACGACCAACAGGGGGCCGGACTGAAGCTTTCGTT. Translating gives CSVGRPTGGRTEAFV.

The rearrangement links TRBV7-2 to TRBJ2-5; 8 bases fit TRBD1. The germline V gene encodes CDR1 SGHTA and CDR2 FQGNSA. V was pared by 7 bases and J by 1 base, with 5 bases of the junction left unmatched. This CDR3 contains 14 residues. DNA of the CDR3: TGTGCCAGCACTTCAGGGGGCGGCCAAGAGACCCAGTACTTC. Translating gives CASTSGGGQETQYF.

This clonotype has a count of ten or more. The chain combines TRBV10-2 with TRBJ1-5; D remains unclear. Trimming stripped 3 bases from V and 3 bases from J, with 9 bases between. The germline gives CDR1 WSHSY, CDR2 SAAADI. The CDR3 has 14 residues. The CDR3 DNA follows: TGCGCCAGCAGTGACCCGGGCCCCAATCAGCCCCAGCATTTT. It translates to CASSDPGPNQPQHF.

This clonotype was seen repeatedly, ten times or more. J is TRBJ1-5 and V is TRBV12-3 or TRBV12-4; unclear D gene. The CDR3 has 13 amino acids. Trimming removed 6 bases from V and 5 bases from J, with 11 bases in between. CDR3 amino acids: CASSPSAHQPQHF. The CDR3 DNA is TGTGCCAGCAGCCCCTCTGCGCATCAGCCCCAGCATTTT.

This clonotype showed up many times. Here the CDR3 reads CSVLDYGYTF. CDR3 coding DNA: TGCAGCGTCTTGGACTATGGCTACACCTTC. The V call is TRBV29-1, the J call TRBJ1-2; D remains ambiguous. V lost 6 bases, J lost 3 bases, and 5 bases lay in between. The CDR3 is 10 amino acids. The germline CDR1 and CDR2 sequences are SQVTM and ANQGSEA.

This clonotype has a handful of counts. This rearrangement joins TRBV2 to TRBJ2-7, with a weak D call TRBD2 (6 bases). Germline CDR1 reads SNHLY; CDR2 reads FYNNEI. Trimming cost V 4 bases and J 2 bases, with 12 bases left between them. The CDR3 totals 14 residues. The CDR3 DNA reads TGTGCCAGCAGTGCTGGGGGGAGACCCTACGAGCAGTACTTC. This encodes CASSAGGRPYEQYF.

For the CDR3, the DNA is TGTGCCAGCAGCTTAGCGGGGGGACAGCTATACGAGCAGTACTTC. It is translated as CASSLAGGQLYEQYF. This chain connects TRBV7-9 to TRBJ2-7, with D perhaps TRBD1 (7 bases). V was trimmed by 0 bases and J by 4 bases, leaving 13 bases between them. The CDR3 is made up of 15 amino acids. Per the germline V gene, CDR1 is SEHNR and CDR2 is FQNEAQ (reference sequence).

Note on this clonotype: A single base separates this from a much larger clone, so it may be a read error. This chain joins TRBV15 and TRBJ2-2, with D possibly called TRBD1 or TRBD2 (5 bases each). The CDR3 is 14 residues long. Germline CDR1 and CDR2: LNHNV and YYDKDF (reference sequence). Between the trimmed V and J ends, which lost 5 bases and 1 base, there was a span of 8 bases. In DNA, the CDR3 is TGTGCCACCAGCGGGACGGTGAACACCGGGGAGCTGTTTTTT. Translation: CATSGTVNTGELFF.